These 16 T cell receptor beta chains were all obtained from the same sample, sequenced in a study of CD8+CD57+ T cells in acquired aplastic anemia. Genomic DNA was employed as the template in profiling TCR beta VDJ and CDR3. TCRdb re-called the reads with MiXCR, one entry per CDR3 protein. The table has roughly 170,000 distinct CDR3 sequences, 55% to 80% seen once. Sequenced material: sorted CD4+, CD8+, or CD8+CD57+ T cells (not recorded which) from PBMCs. The receptors were gathered from a human donor in good health.

This clonotype was counted at least ten times. The CDR3 is CASSMESGFEAFF. DNA for the CDR3: TGTGCCAGTAGTATGGAGTCCGGGTTTGAAGCTTTCTTT. The chain links TRBV19 to TRBJ1-1; D call uncertain. The CDR3 is made up of 13 amino acids. V shed 3 bases and J shed 7 bases, with 12 bases lying between them. Per the germline V gene, CDR1 is LNHDA and CDR2 is SQIVND (reference sequence).

The V and J genes are TRBV7-2 and TRBJ2-5, with TRBD1 as a possible D gene (6 bases). Germline CDR1 SGHTA, CDR2 FQGNSA. The CDR3 spans 14 residues. V was cut by 3 bases and J by 4 bases, with 12 bases left in between. The CDR3 DNA follows: TGTGCCAGCAGCTTGACCAAAGGGGGAGAGACCCAGTACTTC. It translates to CASSLTKGGETQYF. The full variable domain, rest sourced from reference TRBV7-2 and TRBJ2-5, is GAGVSQSPSNKVTEKGKDVELRCDPISGHTALYWYRQSLGQGLEFLIYFQGNSAPDKSGLPSDRFSAERTGGSVSTLTIQRTQQEDSAVYLCASSLTKGGETQYFGPGTRLLVL.

This chain uses TRBV2 with TRBJ2-7, with 7 bases fitting TRBD1. From germline, CDR1 is SNHLY and CDR2 FYNNEI. The CDR3 consists of 14 residues. Trimming took 6 bases from V and 0 from J; bases not matched to a gene: 5. The CDR3 DNA reads as TGTGCCAGCAGCTTGACAGGGAACTCCTACGAGCAGTACTTC. Encoded protein: CASSLTGNSYEQYF.

The gene calls are TRBV29-1 and TRBJ2-1; D is ambiguous. This CDR3 is 14 amino acids long. V lost 4 bases and J lost 0, with 10 bases in between. Germline-derived CDR1 and CDR2 are SQVTM and ANQGSEA. In DNA form, the CDR3 reads TGCAGCGTTGTGGGCAGGCTCTCCTACAATGAGCAGTTCTTC. Translated: CSVVGRLSYNEQFF.

The CDR3 sequence: CASSVLRTSGASSYEQYF. CDR3 bases: TGTGCCAGCAGCGTCCTAAGGACTAGCGGGGCGAGCTCCTACGAGCAGTACTTC. The rearrangement joins TRBV2 to TRBJ2-7, with TRBD2 identical over 12 bases. With 6 bases clipped from V and 0 bases from J, the junction kept 12 bases outside the gene matches. From germline, CDR1 is SNHLY and CDR2 FYNNEI. This CDR3 region has 18 residues.

This clonotype was seen many times. This chain links TRBV6-1 with TRBJ2-1; 10 bases are shared with TRBD1. The CDR3 consists of 14 residues. Germline assignment: CDR1 MNHNS and CDR2 SASEGT. Trimming cost V 1 base and J 6 bases; bases outside gene matches: 0. This chain's CDR3 is CASSEGTGGNEQFF. Written as DNA, the CDR3 is TGTGCCAGCAGTGAAGGGACAGGGGGCAATGAGCAGTTCTTC.

The gene calls are TRBV14 and TRBJ2-7; D ambiguous. Between the trimmed V and J ends, which lost 4 bases and 0 bases, there was a span of 13 bases. Germline V gives CDR1 SGHDN, CDR2 FVKESK. The CDR3 runs 15 residues. The CDR3 sequence is CASSLTLSGSYEQYF. Here the CDR3 DNA reads TGTGCCAGCAGCCTGACCTTGTCGGGCTCCTACGAGCAGTACTTC.

V usage is TRBV27 and J usage is TRBJ1-6, with a tentative D call TRBD1 (5 bases). CDR1 is MNHEY, CDR2 SMNVEV, per germline (reference sequence). This CDR3 spans 19 amino acids. Trimming stripped 8 bases from V and 3 bases from J, with 26 bases between. CDR3 in amino acids: CASGSREELNQGYNSPLHF. Here the CDR3 DNA reads TGTGCCAGCGGATCCCGGGAGGAACTTAACCAGGGCTATAATTCACCCCTCCACTTT.

In its sample, this clonotype was seen a few times. The rearrangement uses TRBV15 and TRBJ2-1; 10 nucleotides agree with TRBD2. The germline V gene encodes CDR1 LNHNV and CDR2 YYDKDF (reference sequence). V was clipped by 3 bases and J by 8 bases; unmatched bases: 13. The CDR3 is made up of 17 amino acids. CDR3 coding DNA: TGTGCCACCAGCAGTGCCGCTACTAGCGGGAACTTCTATGAGCAGTTCTTC. Translating gives CATSSAATSGNFYEQFF.

V usage is TRBV28 and J usage is TRBJ2-3; D gene unclear. The V gene lost 4 bases and the J gene lost 1 base, with 15 bases spanning the gap. This CDR3 is 16 amino acids long. The germline CDR1 and CDR2 sequences are MDHEN and SYDVKM. The CDR3 region is CASSSPRAAGTDTQYF. The CDR3 DNA reads as TGTGCCAGCAGTTCGCCGCGCGCCGCCGGCACAGATACGCAGTATTTT.

A word on this clonotype: Germline is not matched at one junction end, which may reflect a read error. The chain couples TRBV9 to TRBJ1-1, with no clear D. This CDR3 is built from 12 residues. The germline gives CDR1 SGDLS, CDR2 YYNGEE. CDR3 sequence reads: CASGGSNTEASF. The CDR3 bases are TGTGCCAGCGGAGGATCGAACACTGAAGCTTCCTTT. Variable domain in full (rest from reference TRBV9 and TRBJ1-1): DSGVTQTPKHLITATGQRVTLRCSPRSGDLSVYWYQQSLDQGLQFLIQYYNGEERAKGNILERFSAQQFPDLHSELNLSSLELGDSALYFCASGGSNTEASFGQGTRLTVV.

Many counts were recorded for this clonotype. V and J are TRBV2 and TRBJ2-7, with 11 bases aligning to TRBD2. This CDR3 spans 15 amino acids. Germline-derived CDR1 and CDR2 are SNHLY and FYNNEI. After removal of 7 bases from V and 2 bases from J, the junction contained 7 bases not matched to a gene. The chain's CDR3 is CASTQGLAETYEQYF. The DNA of the CDR3 is TGTGCCAGCACCCAGGGACTAGCGGAAACCTACGAGCAGTACTTC.

This clonotype came up once. The chain links TRBV20-1 to TRBJ1-3; 8 bases map to TRBD1. CDR1 and CDR2 from the germline V gene are DFQATT and SNEGSKA (reference sequence). V lost 2 bases to trimming and J lost 4 bases; unmatched junction nucleotides: 4. The CDR3 sequence is 14 residues long. CDR3 protein: CSARIGTGGNTIYF. Written as DNA, the CDR3 is TGCAGTGCTAGAATTGGGACAGGCGGAAACACCATATATTTT.

The V and J genes are TRBV7-9 and TRBJ2-3; maybe TRBD1 (5 bases). Germline V CDR1 and CDR2: SEHNR, FQNEAQ (reference sequence). The CDR3 has 16 amino acids. V was cut by 4 bases and J by 0 bases, with 14 bases left in between. The CDR3 DNA is TGTGCCAGCAGCTCAACAGGAGTCTCTAGCACAGATACGCAGTATTTT. Amino acid sequence: CASSSTGVSSTDTQYF.

The chain links TRBV7-9 to TRBJ2-2; the D gene is possibly TRBD1 (6 bases). The CDR3 is 15 amino acids. Between the trimmed V and J ends, which lost 3 bases and 4 bases, there was a span of 12 bases. Germline assignment: CDR1 SEHNR and CDR2 FQNEAQ (reference sequence). CDR3 region: CASSFRTALTGELFF. CDR3 nucleotide sequence: TGTGCCAGCAGCTTCAGGACAGCTCTCACCGGGGAGCTGTTTTTT.

The chain has TRBV2 and TRBJ2-3, with 10 bases aligning to TRBD2. The CDR3 length is 15 residues. Germline CDR1 reads SNHLY; CDR2 reads FYNNEI. V trimming: 3 bases; J trimming: 3 bases; junction bases outside the gene matches: 3. CDR3 nucleotide sequence: TGTGCCAGCAGTGAGCCGGGACTAGCGACAGATACGCAGTATTTT. This encodes CASSEPGLATDTQYF.